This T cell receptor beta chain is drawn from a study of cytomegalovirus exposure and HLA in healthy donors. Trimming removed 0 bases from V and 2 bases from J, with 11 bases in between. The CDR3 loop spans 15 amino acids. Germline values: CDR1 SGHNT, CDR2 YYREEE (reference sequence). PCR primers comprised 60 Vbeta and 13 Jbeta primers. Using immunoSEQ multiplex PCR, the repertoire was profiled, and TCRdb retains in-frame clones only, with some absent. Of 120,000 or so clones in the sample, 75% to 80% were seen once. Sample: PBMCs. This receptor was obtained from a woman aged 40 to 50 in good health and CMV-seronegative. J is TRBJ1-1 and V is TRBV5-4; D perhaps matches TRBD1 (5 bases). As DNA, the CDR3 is TGTGCCAGCAGCTTGGCAGGGTCTGACAACACTGAAGCTTTCTTT. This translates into CASSLAGSDNTEAFF.